A selection of T cell receptor beta chains follows, all from one sample in a study of blood T cell repertoires in COVID-19. Only in-frame clones appear in the TCRdb table, and some are missing; sequencing was by immunoSEQ multiplex PCR. The sample has some 30,000 clones, roughly 90% seen once. Sequencing was carried out using peripheral blood. The receptors were sampled from a human donor in a cohort sampled during active COVID-19. The CDR3 runs from the conserved cysteine through the conserved F or W. A D gene is named only where the DNA matches it firmly. Not all rows give a size; the values are once, few, many and, for expanded clones, a class.

>NA|TRBJ1-2|NA|TRBV7-9
TGTGCCAGCAGCTTAGCACCGGGGGAGGATGATGGCTACACCTTC
CASSLAPGEDDGYTF
>NA|TRBJ1-2|NA|TRBV7-9
TGTGCCAGCAGCTACGACACCAGCTATGGCTACACCTTC
CASSYDTSYGYTF
>TRBD2|TRBJ2-7|NA|TRBV5-1
TGCGCCAGCAGCCCGGGGGGGACTATCTCCTACGAGCAGTACTTC
CASSPGGTISYEQYF
>NA|TRBJ1-1|once|TRBV19
TGTGCCAGTAGTATTCGGAGGACAGAGGGAGAAGCTTTCTTT
CASSIRRTEGEAFF
>TRBD1|TRBJ1-2|once|TRBV6-5
TGTGCCAGCAGTTACTCAGGGGGCGGGTATGGCTACACCTTC
CASSYSGGGYGYTF
>NA|TRBJ2-7|once|TRBV2
TGTGCCAGCAGCAGGGGTCCAGGGAGCGTCTCGTACGAGCAGTACTTC
CASSRGPGSVSYEQYF
>TRBD1|TRBJ2-7|few|TRBV2
TGTGCCAGCAGCTGGACAGGGGGCTACGAGCAGTACTTC
CASSWTGGYEQYF
>TRBD1|TRBJ1-2|NA|TRBV30
TGTGCCTGTGCTGAAGGGGGCCTAAACTATGGCTACACCTTC
CACAEGGLNYGYTF
>NA|TRBJ1-4|NA|TRBV19
TGTGCCAGTAGTGTCGACAGGCCTCTTAATGAAAAACTGTTTTTT
CASSVDRPLNEKLFF
>NA|TRBJ2-1|NA|TRBV7-9
TGTGCCAGCAGCTCAGGACAGTATGTATACAATGAGCAGTTCTTC
CASSSGQYVYNEQFF